Listed below are T cell receptor beta chains from one sample, sequenced in a study of control samples from healthy donors and cancer patients. The protocol was immunoSEQ multiplex PCR, while the TCRdb copy is restricted to in-frame clones and leaves out a portion. The sample carries about 250,000 clones, approximately 80% recorded once. Sequencing was carried out using PBMCs. All receptors derive from an older woman with lung cancer. Both conserved end residues are part of each CDR3. The D gene is left open where the match is weak. Some rows have no size entry. The others give once, few or many, or a class for an expanded clone.

CDR3 protein	CDR3 DNA	J gene	D gene	clone size	V gene
CATSRETGRQLRGAEQYF	TGTGCCACCAGCAGAGAGACAGGGCGACAACTACGAGGGGCCGAGCAGTACTTC	TRBJ2-7	TRBD1	NA	TRBV15
CASSLAGGSSYNEQFF	TGTGCCAGCAGCTTGGCCGGGGGGAGCTCCTACAATGAGCAGTTCTTC	TRBJ2-1	TRBD2	NA	TRBV5-4
CASSSPSRDSGAKNIQYF	TGTGCCAGCAGTTCCCCCTCCCGGGACAGTGGAGCCAAAAACATTCAGTACTTC	TRBJ2-4	TRBD1	NA	TRBV28
CASSPLSPSGGNYGYTF	TGTGCCAGCTCACCACTATCGCCCAGTGGAGGGAACTATGGCTACACCTTC	TRBJ1-2	NA	NA	TRBV18
CASSLGTVGNTIYF	TGTGCCAGCAGCTTAGGGACCGTCGGAAACACCATATATTTT	TRBJ1-3	NA	NA	TRBV7-8
CASSLEVGVGSEAFF	TGTGCCAGCAGCTTGGAGGTAGGGGTGGGATCTGAAGCTTTCTTT	TRBJ1-1	NA	once	TRBV5-4
CASSDSGQGIYNEQFF	TGCGCCAGCAGCGACAGCGGACAGGGAATCTACAATGAGCAGTTCTTC	TRBJ2-1	TRBD1	NA	TRBV5-1
CASSYGHDTYEQYF	TGCGCCAGCAGCTACGGACACGATACCTACGAGCAGTACTTC	TRBJ2-7	NA	few	TRBV5-1
CASSWGGERNTIYF	TGTGCCAGCAGCTGGGGCGGTGAACGAAACACCATATATTTT	TRBJ1-3	NA	NA	TRBV11-2
CSVTGQGMNTEAFF	TGCAGCGTGACCGGACAGGGGATGAACACTGAAGCTTTCTTT	TRBJ1-1	TRBD1	NA	TRBV29-1
CASSLRYGYEQFF	TGTGCCAGCAGCTTGCGGTACGGCTATGAGCAGTTCTTC	TRBJ2-1	NA	NA	TRBV5-5
CASSFRRQPQHF	TGTGCCAGCAGTTTTCGCCGTCAGCCCCAGCATTTT	TRBJ1-5	NA	NA	TRBV12-3/TRBV12-4
CASSPLGPGTTSSNYGYTF	TGTGCCAGCTCACCACTGGGACCCGGGACAACATCTTCTAACTATGGCTACACCTTC	TRBJ1-2	NA	NA	TRBV18
CASSQVSHLGTTNTGELFF	TGCGCCAGCAGCCAAGTAAGTCACTTGGGTACCACGAACACCGGGGAGCTGTTTTTT	TRBJ2-2	NA	NA	TRBV4-1
CSASRGVNVYGYTF	TGCAGTGCTAGTAGAGGGGTAAACGTCTATGGCTACACCTTC	TRBJ1-2	NA	NA	TRBV20-1
CASSEVGQGNSPLHF	TGTGCCAGCAGTGAAGTTGGGCAGGGAAATTCACCCCTCCACTTT	TRBJ1-6	NA	NA	TRBV2
CASSWGGQPQHF	TGTGCCAGCAGTTGGGGGGGTCAGCCCCAGCATTTT	TRBJ1-5	NA	NA	TRBV27
CASSRGETQYF	TGTGCCAGCTCACGGGGAGAGACCCAGTACTTC	TRBJ2-5	NA	once	TRBV18
CASSLQAGRDEQFF	TGTGCCAGCAGCTTACAGGCGGGACGAGATGAGCAGTTCTTC	TRBJ2-1	NA	NA	TRBV7-9
CASSQSVRASYEQYF	TGTGCCAGCAGCCAATCGGTACGAGCTTCCTACGAGCAGTACTTC	TRBJ2-7	NA	NA	TRBV16
CASSRTGVPWNEQYF	TGTGCCAGCAGCCGGACAGGGGTCCCCTGGAACGAGCAGTACTTC	TRBJ2-7	TRBD1	NA	TRBV5-4
CASKLAGFDEQFF	TGTGCCAGCAAACTAGCGGGGTTTGATGAGCAGTTCTTC	TRBJ2-1	TRBD2	NA	TRBV2
CASTRGTATPLHF	TGTGCCAGCACCCGAGGGACAGCGACACCCCTCCACTTT	TRBJ1-6	TRBD1	few	TRBV9
CAWSTPGTGASPLHF	TGTGCCTGGAGTACACCCGGGACAGGGGCTTCACCCCTCCACTTT	TRBJ1-6	TRBD1	NA	TRBV30
CASRDSGGVSYEQYF	TGTGCCAGCAGGGATAGCGGGGGGGTATCCTACGAGCAGTACTTC	TRBJ2-7	TRBD2	NA	TRBV4-2
CASSLRDYSTDTQYF	TGTGCCAGCAGCTTACGGGACTACAGCACAGATACGCAGTATTTT	TRBJ2-3	TRBD2	NA	TRBV11-1
CASSPPGQSYEQYF	TGTGCCAGCAGCCCCCCGGGACAGAGCTACGAGCAGTACTTC	TRBJ2-7	TRBD1	NA	TRBV5-5
CASSPQGLNTEAFF	TGTGCCAGCAGCCCTCAGGGGTTGAACACTGAAGCTTTCTTT	TRBJ1-1	NA	few	TRBV7-9
CASSPGGGRNEQFF	TGTGCCAGCTCTCCCGGGGGCGGAAGGAATGAGCAGTTCTTC	TRBJ2-1	NA	NA	TRBV7-9
CSVDGQGAEKLFF	TGCAGCGTTGACGGGCAGGGAGCCGAAAAACTGTTTTTT	TRBJ1-4	NA	NA	TRBV29-1
CASSLSIGVTEAFF	TGTGCCAGCAGTTTATCGATAGGGGTTACTGAAGCTTTCTTT	TRBJ1-1	NA	NA	TRBV27
CASSLEGRTSTDTQYF	TGCGCCAGCAGCTTGGAGGGCAGAACTAGCACAGATACGCAGTATTTT	TRBJ2-3	NA	few	TRBV5-1
CASSLGQGINSPLHF	TGTGCCAGCAGCTTGGGACAGGGGATTAATTCACCCCTCCACTTT	TRBJ1-6	TRBD1	NA	TRBV5-4
CASSQRQGNSPLHF	TGCGCCAGCAGCCAGCGACAGGGAAATTCACCCCTCCACTTT	TRBJ1-6	TRBD1	NA	TRBV4-1
CASSLDTGAIYGYTF	TGCGCCAGCAGCTTGGATACAGGGGCCATCTATGGCTACACCTTC	TRBJ1-2	TRBD1	few	TRBV5-1
CASSFQGAREDTQYF	TGCGCCAGCAGCTTTCAGGGGGCGCGGGAAGATACGCAGTATTTT	TRBJ2-3	TRBD1	NA	TRBV5-1
CASSYSAAFGPLAGVANEQFF	TGTGCCAGCAGTTACTCCGCGGCGTTCGGCCCACTAGCGGGAGTAGCGAATGAGCAGTTCTTC	TRBJ2-1	TRBD2	NA	TRBV6-2/TRBV6-3
CASSEGWTTVGETQYF	TGTGCCAGCAGTGAAGGCTGGACAACCGTCGGGGAGACCCAGTACTTC	TRBJ2-5	NA	NA	TRBV6-1
CSARLVNEQFF	TGCAGTGCTAGATTAGTCAATGAGCAGTTCTTC	TRBJ2-1	NA	NA	TRBV20-1
CASSLRGTRPGYTF	TGTGCCAGCTCCCTCAGGGGGACAAGACCTGGCTACACCTTC	TRBJ1-2	TRBD1	once	TRBV6-5
CASSPWTGSETQYF	TGTGCCAGCAGCCCTTGGACGGGCTCGGAGACCCAGTACTTC	TRBJ2-5	NA	NA	TRBV3-1/TRBV3-2
CASNSEGVSNQPQHF	TGTGCCAGCAATTCGGAGGGGGTAAGCAATCAGCCCCAGCATTTT	TRBJ1-5	NA	NA	TRBV6-5
CASSGQGKETQYF	TGTGCCAGCTCGGGACAGGGCAAAGAGACCCAGTACTTC	TRBJ2-5	TRBD1	NA	TRBV19
CASSFSGQDLSSGNTIYF	TGTGCCAGCAGCTTTTCAGGACAGGACCTGAGCTCTGGAAACACCATATATTTT	TRBJ1-3	TRBD1	NA	TRBV7-2
CASSARGGDNTDTQYF	TGTGCCAGCAGCGCCCGGGGAGGAGATAACACAGATACGCAGTATTTT	TRBJ2-3	NA	NA	TRBV9
CASSTGQGYEQYF	TGCGCCAGCAGCACCGGACAGGGTTACGAGCAGTACTTC	TRBJ2-7	TRBD1	NA	TRBV5-1
CASSPSGVGQYF	TGTGCCAGCAGTCCCTCGGGTGTAGGGCAGTACTTC	TRBJ2-7	NA	few	TRBV2
CASSQDRVVYGYTF	TGCGCCAGCAGCCAAGACAGGGTTGTTTATGGCTACACCTTC	TRBJ1-2	NA	NA	TRBV4-1
CASATRAKEAPYGYEQYF	TGTGCCAGCGCTACGAGAGCCAAGGAAGCACCTTATGGCTACGAGCAGTACTTC	TRBJ2-7	NA	NA	TRBV27
CASTTQGPRATLHF	TGTGCCAGCACGACCCAGGGCCCTCGGGCGACCCTCCACTTT	TRBJ1-6	NA	NA	TRBV7-8
CASSRTGTGEEKLFF	TGCGCCAGCAGCCGCACAGGGACAGGGGAGGAAAAACTGTTTTTT	TRBJ1-4	TRBD1	NA	TRBV5-1
CASLPRIGADTQYF	TGTGCCAGCTTACCCCGGATTGGGGCAGATACGCAGTATTTT	TRBJ2-3	NA	NA	TRBV5-6
CASQGRAFEKLFF	TGTGCCTCCCAGGGCAGGGCTTTTGAAAAACTGTTTTTT	TRBJ1-4	NA	NA	TRBV27
CASSQGVGGNTDTQYF	TGCGCCAGCAGCCAAGGGGTCGGGGGGAACACAGATACGCAGTATTTT	TRBJ2-3	TRBD2	NA	TRBV4-1
CASSLIPGTGNSPLHF	TGTGCCAGCAGTCTCATCCCCGGGACAGGGAATTCACCCCTCCACTTT	TRBJ1-6	TRBD1	few	TRBV3-1/TRBV3-2
CASRTNYNTEAFF	TGTGCCAGTAGAACAAATTATAACACTGAAGCTTTCTTT	TRBJ1-1	NA	many	TRBV19
CASSQSSGSGYTF	TGTGCCAGCAGCCAAAGTTCAGGTAGTGGCTACACCTTC	TRBJ1-2	NA	once	TRBV3-1/TRBV3-2
CASSLELVSYNEQFF	TGCGCCAGCAGCTTGGAACTAGTCTCCTACAATGAGCAGTTCTTC	TRBJ2-1	NA	once	TRBV5-1